This TCR beta chain appears in the sequencing data of a study of T cell repertoires and HLA-DP antigens. Study context: In vitro CD4+ alloreactivity was against HeLa-presented HLA-DP. Versus self, one alloantigen differed at one groove amino acid, the other at ten.

Germline CDR1 and CDR2: SGHNT and YYREEE (reference sequence). Trimming stripped 4 bases from V and 6 bases from J, with 13 bases between. The CDR3 contains 14 residues. This clone has just one count. Antigen unknown. Repertoires were generated with immunoSEQ multiplex PCR, while TCRdb's copy carries only in-frame clones and drops some. The sample lists approximately 100,000 clones, around nine tenths occurring once. Sequencing was done on a sample of CD4+ T cells from PBMCs. The origin of this receptor is a man between 45 and 60 years old in good health and CMV-seronegative. J is TRBJ1-4 and V is TRBV5-4; a weak D match, TRBD1 (5 bases). CDR3: CASSPGGRDEKLFF. CDR3 sequence (DNA): TGTGCCAGCAGCCCCGGGGGGAGGGATGAAAAACTGTTTTTT.